Presented here are 19 T cell receptor beta chains from one specimen sequenced in a study of CD8 T cells in ankylosing spondylitis. Overall study findings and caveats: Blood of patients with ankylosing spondylitis appeared to be characterized by a TCR beta motif of several highly homologous variants.

TCRdb reanalysed the 5' RACE reads using MiXCR and keeps one entry per CDR3 protein. The repertoire consists of roughly 350,000 distinct CDR3 sequences, with 8% occurring once and the leading ten covering roughly 15%. These receptors have no identified antigens. Material: blood, either unsorted or a sorted T cell fraction (not recorded which). These receptors originate from a male donor with ankylosing spondylitis.

This clonotype has only a few counts. The chain joins TRBV7-2 to TRBJ1-5, with no clear D. Germline assignment: CDR1 SGHTA and CDR2 FQGNSA. The V and J ends lost 2 bases and 9 bases respectively, with 8 bases between them. The CDR3 runs to 12 residues. DNA for the CDR3: TGTGCCAGCAGCTTACCGGGTTTGCCCCAGCATTTT. It codes for CASSLPGLPQHF.

This clonotype was seen at least ten times. The chain combines TRBV5-1 with TRBJ2-6; the D is unclear. Germline-derived CDR1 and CDR2 are SGHRS and YFSETQ. V was cut by 1 base and J by 2 bases, with 4 bases left in between. The CDR3 has 14 residues. CDR3 sequence (DNA): TGCGCCAGCAGCTTGTTTCCTGGGGCCAACGTCCTGACTTTC. This translates into CASSLFPGANVLTF. Full variable domain (outside the CDR3, taken from reference TRBV5-1 and TRBJ2-6): KAGVTQTPRYLIKTRGQQVTLSCSPISGHRSVSWYQQTPGQGLQFLFEYFSETQRNKGNFPGRFSGRQFSNSRSEMNVSTLELGDSALYLCASSLFPGANVLTFGAGSRLTVL.

This clonotype appeared a few times. The CDR3 nucleotides are TGCAGTGCTAGAGATATGTCGGGAGCTGTAGATACGCAGTATTTT. Amino acid sequence: CSARDMSGAVDTQYF. This chain links TRBV20-1 with TRBJ2-3; D perhaps matches TRBD2 (6 bases). The CDR3 has 15 amino acids. Trimming took 0 bases from V and 5 from J, leaving 15 bases between them. The germline gives CDR1 DFQATT, CDR2 SNEGSKA (reference sequence).

There are a few counts of this clonotype. The chain couples TRBV6-5 to TRBJ1-5; D is unclear. The V gene's germline CDR1 is MNHEY and CDR2 SVGAGI. The V and J ends lost 3 bases and 11 bases respectively, with 14 bases between them. The CDR3 has 13 amino acids. The CDR3 sequence: CASSYYSGQTQHF. The CDR3 DNA is TGTGCCAGCAGTTATTATTCCGGGCAGACCCAGCATTTT.

This clonotype was seen only a few times. The chain joins TRBV5-1 to TRBJ1-6; D gene ambiguous. CDR1 is SGHRS and CDR2 is YFSETQ in the germline V gene. The V and J ends lost 4 bases and 0 bases respectively, with 11 bases between them. This CDR3 is 16 amino acids long. This CDR3 reads CASSLTTSSYNSPLHF. The CDR3 nucleotides read TGCGCCAGCAGCCTTACCACCAGCTCCTATAATTCACCCCTCCACTTT.

There are a few counts of this clonotype. The chain uses TRBV7-2 and TRBJ2-7; 9 positions match TRBD1. Per germline, CDR1 SGHTA and CDR2 FQGNSA. V gave up 2 bases and J gave up 3 bases; unmatched junction bases: 5. There are 15 residues in the CDR3. The DNA for the CDR3 is TGTGCCAGCAGCTTAACACAGGGGGCGGTCTACGAGCAGTACTTC. Its translation is CASSLTQGAVYEQYF.

The chain recombines TRBV7-9 with TRBJ1-4; unclear D gene. CDR1 and CDR2 from the germline V gene are SEHNR and FQNEAQ (reference sequence). There are 13 residues in the CDR3. Trimming removed 5 bases from V and 8 bases from J, with 12 bases in between. The CDR3 coding sequence is TGTGCCAGCAGCCCCAGGCTTCTCGAAAAACTGTTTTTT. Its translation is CASSPRLLEKLFF.

This clonotype turned up a few times. CDR3 sequence (DNA): TGTGCCAGCACTGAAGGGGGGGAAAATGAGCAGTTCTTC. This gives the protein CASTEGGENEQFF. The J gene is TRBJ2-1, the V gene TRBV12-3 or TRBV12-4; a possible D gene is TRBD2 (7 bases). Deletions cut 7 bases from V and 7 bases from J, with 14 bases between. CDR3 length: 13 amino acids.

This clonotype came up a few times. This sequence joins TRBV5-6 and TRBJ2-3; 12 positions agree with TRBD2. The junction had 4 bases not matched to a gene; V was cut back by 3 bases and J by 5 bases. The CDR3 is 15 amino acids. Germline CDR1 is SGHDT and CDR2 is YYEEEE. The DNA for the CDR3 is TGTGCCAGCAGCTCGTCTAGCGGGAGGGTAGATACGCAGTATTTT. Residues: CASSSSSGRVDTQYF.

This clonotype showed up many times. The rearrangement joins TRBV29-1 to TRBJ2-2; TRBD2 agrees at 8 bases. There are 15 residues in the CDR3. V lost 3 bases to trimming and J lost 5 bases; unmatched junction nucleotides: 8. The V gene's germline CDR1 is SQVTM and CDR2 ANQGSEA. The CDR3 coding sequence is TGCAGCGTTGAGGAAGCGGGAGTAAGGACCGGGGAGCTGTTTTTT. Residues: CSVEEAGVRTGELFF.

This clonotype was observed a few times. The J gene is TRBJ2-5, the V gene TRBV5-1, with 10 bases aligning to TRBD2. This CDR3 region has 16 residues. Germline CDR1 and CDR2: SGHRS and YFSETQ. V lost 3 bases to trimming and J lost 5 bases; unmatched junction nucleotides: 10. This CDR3 reads CASSSSSGSIGETQYF. The CDR3 nucleotides read TGCGCCAGCAGCTCCTCTAGCGGGAGCATCGGGGAGACCCAGTACTTC. Using reference TRBV5-1 and TRBJ2-5 for the parts outside the CDR3, the full variable domain is KAGVTQTPRYLIKTRGQQVTLSCSPISGHRSVSWYQQTPGQGLQFLFEYFSETQRNKGNFPGRFSGRQFSNSRSEMNVSTLELGDSALYLCASSSSSGSIGETQYFGPGTRLLVL.

This chain joins TRBV5-1 and TRBJ1-2, with D maybe TRBD1 (6 bases). CDR3 size: 14 residues. V lost 4 bases to trimming and J lost 3 bases, with 13 bases between them. Germline values: CDR1 SGHRS, CDR2 YFSETQ. CDR3 in DNA: TGCGCCAGCAGCCCAACAGGGAAGGACTATGGCTACACCTTC. It codes for CASSPTGKDYGYTF.

The chain combines TRBV6-1 with TRBJ2-3; 13 bases fit TRBD2. CDR3 length equals 14 residues. Germline V gives CDR1 MNHNS, CDR2 SASEGT. J gave up 4 bases and V 8 bases, and 3 bases lay outside the gene matches. The CDR3 is CASDGLAGADTQYF. The CDR3 region has the DNA TGTGCCAGCGACGGACTAGCGGGAGCAGATACGCAGTATTTT.

V is TRBV11-2 and J is TRBJ2-5; 10 nucleotides agree with TRBD1. Germline CDR1 reads SGHAT; CDR2 reads FQNNGV. With V trimmed by 7 bases and J by 5 bases, 10 bases remained unmatched. This CDR3 region has 15 residues. The CDR3 is CASNWWGQGTETQYF. The CDR3 DNA sequence: TGTGCCAGCAACTGGTGGGGACAGGGGACCGAGACCCAGTACTTC.

The rearrangement joins TRBV20-1 to TRBJ2-2, with 8 bases that match TRBD2. The CDR3 has 15 amino acids. V lost 1 base to trimming and J lost 6 bases; unmatched junction nucleotides: 7. Germline CDR1 is DFQATT and CDR2 is SNEGSKA (reference sequence). CDR3: CSARGPGLVSGELFF. The DNA of the CDR3 is TGCAGTGCTAGAGGGCCGGGACTAGTTTCCGGGGAGCTGTTTTTT.

This rearrangement joins TRBV6-2 or TRBV6-3 to TRBJ2-1; 11 nucleotides line up with TRBD1. Germline V gives CDR1 MNHEY, CDR2 SVGEGT. V was pared by 1 base and J by 2 bases, with 4 bases of the junction left unmatched. The CDR3 contains 17 residues. Here the CDR3 DNA reads TGTGCCAGCAGTTACTTGGGGACAGGGGGTCCCTACAATGAGCAGTTCTTC. This translates into CASSYLGTGGPYNEQFF.

The chain has TRBV24-1 and TRBJ2-2; D might be TRBD1 or TRBD2, each matching 6 bases. Germline CDR1 is KGHDR and CDR2 is SFDVKD. V lost 0 bases and J lost 7, with 14 bases in between. The CDR3 runs to 16 residues. The CDR3: CATSDLHRGRSGELFF. The CDR3 DNA reads as TGTGCCACCAGTGATTTGCATCGGGGGCGGAGCGGGGAGCTGTTTTTT.

This clonotype turned up a few times. The chain couples TRBV24-1 to TRBJ2-3; D not certain. Germline V CDR1 and CDR2: KGHDR, SFDVKD. The CDR3 extends over 12 amino acids. Between the trimmed V and J ends, which lost 6 bases and 0 bases, there was a span of 3 bases. The CDR3 sequence is CATSTSTDTQYF. The CDR3 DNA is TGTGCCACCAGTACGAGCACAGATACGCAGTATTTT.

This clonotype occurred a few times. This rearrangement joins TRBV12-3 or TRBV12-4 to TRBJ2-2, with a possible D match to TRBD1 (6 bases). The germline V and J ends were trimmed by 5 bases and 3 bases, with 16 bases remaining between them. CDR3 length: 16 residues. The CDR3 here is CASSPGVDWDTGELFF. As DNA, the CDR3 is TGTGCCAGCAGTCCAGGGGTTGATTGGGACACCGGGGAGCTGTTTTTT.